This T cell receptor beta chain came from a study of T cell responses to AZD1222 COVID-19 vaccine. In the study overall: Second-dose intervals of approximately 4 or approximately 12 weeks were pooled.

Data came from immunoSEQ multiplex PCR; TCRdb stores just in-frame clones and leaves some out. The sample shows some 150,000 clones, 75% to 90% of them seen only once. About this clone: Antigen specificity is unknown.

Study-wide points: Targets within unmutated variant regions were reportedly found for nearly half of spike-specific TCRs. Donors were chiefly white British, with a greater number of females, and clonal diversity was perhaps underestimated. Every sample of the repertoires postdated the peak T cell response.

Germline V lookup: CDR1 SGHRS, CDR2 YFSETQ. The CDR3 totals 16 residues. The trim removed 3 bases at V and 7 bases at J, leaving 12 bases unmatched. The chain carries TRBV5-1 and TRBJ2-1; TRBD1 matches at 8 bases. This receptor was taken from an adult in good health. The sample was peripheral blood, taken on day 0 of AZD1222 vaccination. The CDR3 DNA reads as TGCGCCAGCAGCTCTAATTCAAATGACAGGGGAAATGAGCAGTTCTTC. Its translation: CASSSNSNDRGNEQFF.